Here is one T cell receptor (beta chain) with its context. What it binds is not known. This entry comes from a study of shared clonotypes between healthy human individuals. Overall study context: There were three CD4 naive, three CD4 memory, two CD8 naive and one CD8 memory plates per donor. Whole-study findings and limits: Richness estimates generally favored naive over memory subsets. The small donor group covered limited genetic and exposure diversity.

TCRdb's table, derived via immunoSEQ multiplex PCR, lists solely in-frame clones and lacks some. The sample has about 2 million clones, 85% to 95% seen once. Germline-derived CDR1 and CDR2 are MDHEN and SYDVKM. J gave up 5 bases and V 6 bases, and 9 bases lay outside the gene matches. CDR3 size: 15 residues. Terminally differentiated effector memory CD45RA+ cells were left out of the naive CD8 fraction, which was CD45RO-negative and positively selected for CCR7. The source is a man aged 18 to 29 in good health. Sample: naive CD8+ T cells sorted from blood. V and J are TRBV28 and TRBJ1-5; 8 positions match TRBD1. CDR3 sequence (DNA): TGTGCCAGCAGCGAAACCGGGACAGGTTATCAGCCCCAGCATTTT. Protein product: CASSETGTGYQPQHF.